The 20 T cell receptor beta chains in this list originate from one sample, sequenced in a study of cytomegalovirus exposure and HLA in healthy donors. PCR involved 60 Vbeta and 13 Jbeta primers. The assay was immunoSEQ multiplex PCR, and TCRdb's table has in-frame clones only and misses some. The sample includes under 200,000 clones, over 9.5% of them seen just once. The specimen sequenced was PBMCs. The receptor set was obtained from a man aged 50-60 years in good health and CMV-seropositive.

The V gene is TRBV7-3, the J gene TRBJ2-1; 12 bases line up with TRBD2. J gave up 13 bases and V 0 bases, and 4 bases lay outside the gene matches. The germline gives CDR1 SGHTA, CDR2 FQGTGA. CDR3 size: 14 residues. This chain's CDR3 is CASSLTTSGGNQFF. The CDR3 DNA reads TGTGCCAGCAGCTTAACGACTAGCGGGGGTAATCAGTTCTTC.

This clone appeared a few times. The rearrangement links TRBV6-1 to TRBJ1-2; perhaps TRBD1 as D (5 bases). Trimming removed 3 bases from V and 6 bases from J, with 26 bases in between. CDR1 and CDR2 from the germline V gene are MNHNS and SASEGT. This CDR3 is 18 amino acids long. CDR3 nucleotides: TGTGCCAGCAGTGAGGCCTCGGGGGGGTTTAGTTGGCAAAATGGCTACACCTTC. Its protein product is CASSEASGGFSWQNGYTF.

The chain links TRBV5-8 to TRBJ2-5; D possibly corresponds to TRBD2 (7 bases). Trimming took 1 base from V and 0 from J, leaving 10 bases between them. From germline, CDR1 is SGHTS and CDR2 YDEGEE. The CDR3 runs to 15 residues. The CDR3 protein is CASSLSGGHQETQYF. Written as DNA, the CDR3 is TGTGCCAGCAGCTTGTCGGGGGGCCACCAAGAGACCCAGTACTTC.

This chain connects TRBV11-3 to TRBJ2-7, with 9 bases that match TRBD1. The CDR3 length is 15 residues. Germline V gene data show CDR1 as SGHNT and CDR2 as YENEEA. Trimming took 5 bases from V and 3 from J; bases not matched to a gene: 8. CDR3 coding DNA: TGTGCCAGCAGCCAGGACAGGGGTAATCTCTACGAGCAGTACTTC. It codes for CASSQDRGNLYEQYF.

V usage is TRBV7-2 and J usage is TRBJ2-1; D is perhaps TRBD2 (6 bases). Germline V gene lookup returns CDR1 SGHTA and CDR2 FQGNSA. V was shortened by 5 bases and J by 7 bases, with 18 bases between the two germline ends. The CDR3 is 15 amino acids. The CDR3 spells CASSPYSVGRNEQFF. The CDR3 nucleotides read TGTGCCAGCAGCCCCTACTCGGTCGGGAGAAATGAGCAGTTCTTC.

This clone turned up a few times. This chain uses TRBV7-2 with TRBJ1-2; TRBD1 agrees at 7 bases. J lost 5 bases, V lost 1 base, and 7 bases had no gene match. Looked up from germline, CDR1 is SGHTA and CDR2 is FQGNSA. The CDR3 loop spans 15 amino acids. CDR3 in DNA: TGTGCCAGCAGCTTAGGAACAGGGGCGATATATGGCTACACCTTC. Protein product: CASSLGTGAIYGYTF.

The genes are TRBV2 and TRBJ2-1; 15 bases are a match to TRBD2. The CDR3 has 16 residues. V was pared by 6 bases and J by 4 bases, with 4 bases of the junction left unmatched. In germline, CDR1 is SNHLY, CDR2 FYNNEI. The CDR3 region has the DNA TGTGCCAGCAGGTCCGGGACTAGCGGGGGGTACAATGAGCAGTTCTTC. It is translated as CASRSGTSGGYNEQFF.

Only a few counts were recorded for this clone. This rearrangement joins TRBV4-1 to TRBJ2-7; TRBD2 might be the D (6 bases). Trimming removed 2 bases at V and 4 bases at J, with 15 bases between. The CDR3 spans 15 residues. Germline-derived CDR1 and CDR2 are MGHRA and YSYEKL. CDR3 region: CASSQFLGGTYEQYF. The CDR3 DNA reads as TGCGCCAGCAGCCAATTTCTGGGTGGGACTTACGAGCAGTACTTC.

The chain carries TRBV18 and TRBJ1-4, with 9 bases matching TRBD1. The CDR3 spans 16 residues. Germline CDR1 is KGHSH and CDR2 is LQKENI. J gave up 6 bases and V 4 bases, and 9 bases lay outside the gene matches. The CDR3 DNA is TGTGCCAGCTCACAGGGACAGGGCGTTGGACATGAAAAACTGTTTTTT. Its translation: CASSQGQGVGHEKLFF. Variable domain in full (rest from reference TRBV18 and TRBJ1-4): NAGVMQNPRHLVRRRGQEARLRCSPMKGHSHVYWYRQLPEEGLKFMVYLQKENIIDESGMPKERFSAEFPKEGPSILRIQQVVRGDSAAYFCASSQGQGVGHEKLFFGSGTQLSVL.

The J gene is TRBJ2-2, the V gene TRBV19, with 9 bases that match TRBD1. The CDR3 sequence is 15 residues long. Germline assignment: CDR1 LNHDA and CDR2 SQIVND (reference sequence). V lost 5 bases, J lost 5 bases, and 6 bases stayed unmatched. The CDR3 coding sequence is TGTGCCAGTAGTCTTGGACAGGGGAAAACCGGGGAGCTGTTTTTT. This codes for CASSLGQGKTGELFF.

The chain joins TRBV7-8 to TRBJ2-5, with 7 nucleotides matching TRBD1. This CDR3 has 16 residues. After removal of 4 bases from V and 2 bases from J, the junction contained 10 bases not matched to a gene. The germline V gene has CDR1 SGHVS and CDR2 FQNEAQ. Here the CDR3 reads CASSSPPGQRQETQYF. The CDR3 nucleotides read TGTGCCAGCAGCTCACCGCCGGGACAGCGACAAGAGACCCAGTACTTC.

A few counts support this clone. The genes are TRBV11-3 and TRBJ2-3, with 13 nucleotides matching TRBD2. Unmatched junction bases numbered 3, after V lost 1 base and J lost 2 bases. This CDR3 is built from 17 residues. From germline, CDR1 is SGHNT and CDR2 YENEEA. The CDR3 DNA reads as TGTGCCAGCAGCTTAGGACTAGCGGGGGGTTCCACAGATACGCAGTATTTT. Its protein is CASSLGLAGGSTDTQYF.

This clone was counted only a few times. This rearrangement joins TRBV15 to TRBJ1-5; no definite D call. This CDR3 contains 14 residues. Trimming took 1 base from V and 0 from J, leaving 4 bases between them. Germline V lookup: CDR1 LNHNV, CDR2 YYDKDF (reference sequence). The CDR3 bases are TGTGCCACCAGCAGAGGTTATAGCAATCAGCCCCAGCATTTT. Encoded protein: CATSRGYSNQPQHF.

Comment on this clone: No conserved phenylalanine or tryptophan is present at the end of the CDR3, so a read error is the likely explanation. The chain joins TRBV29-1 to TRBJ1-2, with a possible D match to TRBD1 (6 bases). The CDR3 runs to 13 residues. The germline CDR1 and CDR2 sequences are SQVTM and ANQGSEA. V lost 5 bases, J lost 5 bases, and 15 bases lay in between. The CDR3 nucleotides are TGCAGCGTTCAAGTAAACAGGGAGTATGGCTACACCTCC. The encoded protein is CSVQVNREYGYTS.

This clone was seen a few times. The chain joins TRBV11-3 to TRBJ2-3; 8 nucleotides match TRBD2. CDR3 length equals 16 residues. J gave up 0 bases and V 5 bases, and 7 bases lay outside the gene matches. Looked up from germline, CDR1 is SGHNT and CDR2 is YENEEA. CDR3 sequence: CASSKNSGESTDTQYF. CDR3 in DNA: TGTGCCAGCAGCAAAAATAGCGGGGAGAGCACAGATACGCAGTATTTT.

Here the CDR3 reads CASSPWTSGGGEQFF. CDR3 nucleotide sequence: TGCGCCAGCAGTCCATGGACTAGCGGGGGAGGTGAGCAGTTCTTC. This rearrangement joins TRBV5-1 to TRBJ2-1; 13 bases are shared with TRBD2. Looked up from germline, CDR1 is SGHRS and CDR2 is YFSETQ. CDR3 length: 15 residues. After removal of 5 bases from V and 9 bases from J, the junction contained 8 bases not matched to a gene.

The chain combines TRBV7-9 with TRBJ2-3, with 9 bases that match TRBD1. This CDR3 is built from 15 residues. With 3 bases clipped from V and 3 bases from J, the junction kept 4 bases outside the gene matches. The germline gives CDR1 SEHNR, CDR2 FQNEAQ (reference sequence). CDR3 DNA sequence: TGTGCCAGCAGCTTGGGACAGGGCCGGACAGATACGCAGTATTTT. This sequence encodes CASSLGQGRTDTQYF.

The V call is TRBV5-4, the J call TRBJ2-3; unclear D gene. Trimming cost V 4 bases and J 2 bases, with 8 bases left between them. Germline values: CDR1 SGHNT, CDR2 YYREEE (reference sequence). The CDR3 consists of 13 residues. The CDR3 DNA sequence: TGTGCCAGCAGCCGGTGGGCCACAGATACGCAGTATTTT. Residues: CASSRWATDTQYF.

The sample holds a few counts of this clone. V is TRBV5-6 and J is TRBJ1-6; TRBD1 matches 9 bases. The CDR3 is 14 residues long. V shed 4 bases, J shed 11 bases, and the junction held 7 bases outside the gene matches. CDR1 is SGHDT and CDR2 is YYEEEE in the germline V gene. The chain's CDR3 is CASSPGTGSAPLHF. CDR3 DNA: TGTGCCAGCAGCCCCGGGACAGGGTCCGCACCCCTCCACTTT.

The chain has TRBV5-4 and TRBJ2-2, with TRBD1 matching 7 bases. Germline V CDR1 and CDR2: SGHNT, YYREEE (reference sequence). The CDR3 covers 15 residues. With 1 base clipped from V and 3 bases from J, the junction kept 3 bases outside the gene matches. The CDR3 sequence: CASSLRDRYTGELFF. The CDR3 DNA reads TGTGCCAGCAGCTTGAGGGACAGATACACCGGGGAGCTGTTTTTT.